These T cell receptor beta chains were read from a single sample in a study of chemoradiotherapy in HPV16-positive cancers. The assay was immunoSEQ multiplex PCR, and TCRdb's table has in-frame clones only and misses some. The table includes approximately 14,000 clones, approximately 71% detected once. This specimen was collected from a patient who underwent chemoradiotherapy. The origin of the receptors is a human donor with HPV-associated anogenital cancer. Each CDR3 is given without its conserved first and last residue.

V gene	J gene	CDR3 protein
TRBV27	TRBJ1-1	ASSLGQVNTEAF
TRBV5-4	TRBJ2-5	ASSSTRSETQY
TRBV29-1	TRBJ1-1	SVSWAYTEAF
TRBV9	TRBJ1-2	ASSVGGGGYGYT
TRBV9	TRBJ2-7	ASSVGVLLSYEQY
TRBV14	TRBJ2-3	ASSQDRIFYTSTDTQY
TRBV2	TRBJ1-2	ASSEAGRNYGYT
TRBV6-5	TRBJ1-2	ASSRDRDLSGYT
TRBV28	TRBJ1-2	ASSSPDRNYGYT
TRBV2	TRBJ1-2	ASSGELRGGYT
TRBV25-1	TRBJ1-6	ASSDGSSYNSPLH
TRBV28	TRBJ2-7	ASSLVQGLASYEQY
TRBV6-5	TRBJ2-1	ASSYSQFSYNEQF
TRBV11-2	TRBJ2-7	ASSFVGQVSEQY
TRBV5-1	TRBJ1-1	ASSFGGRAEAF
TRBV4-2	TRBJ2-7	ASSQVTGQSYEQY
TRBV28	TRBJ1-1	ASSLPGGSRGDTEAF
TRBV5-6	TRBJ1-1	ASSSRVGRGITEAF
TRBV5-1	TRBJ2-1	ASSFGRGRKDEQF
TRBV6-5	TRBJ1-4	ASSSGTRGEKLF
TRBV29-1	TRBJ2-2	SVAPGVNTGELF
TRBV5-8	TRBJ2-2	ASSFLRQGNAGELF
TRBV11-2	TRBJ1-1	ASSFLSGGVKTEAF
TRBV28	TRBJ1-1	ASGTGVVGTEAF
TRBV4-1	TRBJ2-5	ASSPAAQGWAQY
TRBV5-1	TRBJ2-7	ASSITGTSGGRGGYEQY
TRBV11-2	TRBJ2-3	ASSSTGQGAWSTDTQY
TRBV7-6	TRBJ2-5	ASSLYQGGEETQY
TRBV11-2	TRBJ2-1	ASSLPQGAPSYNEQF
TRBV28	TRBJ2-3	ASSSLTAGPDTQY
TRBV5-1	TRBJ2-5	ASSLLDSQETQY
TRBV30	TRBJ2-7	AWSIGAGKHEQY
TRBV6-1	TRBJ2-1	ASSGLAPNEQF
TRBV29-1	TRBJ1-1	SVGQGPNTEAF
TRBV5-1	TRBJ2-3	ASSLGFDTQY
TRBV11-3	TRBJ2-7	ASSLDRSYEQY
TRBV9	TRBJ2-7	ASSVEAGSREQY
TRBV12-5	TRBJ1-1	ASGLTKTEAF
TRBV19	TRBJ1-4	ASRGAGATNEKLF
TRBV5-1	TRBJ2-7	ASRDRDRGSYEQY
TRBV9	TRBJ2-3	ASSVDALQDTQY
TRBV4-1	TRBJ2-3	ASSRDGTSTDTQY
TRBV2	TRBJ1-2	ASSANYGYT
TRBV11-2	TRBJ2-1	ASSLEWGSHEQF
TRBV19	TRBJ1-1	ASRDRGGMSTEAF
TRBV29-1	TRBJ2-1	SVLPTSGGGNEQF
TRBV7-9	TRBJ2-3	ASSLFPGRGQGEDTQY
TRBV5-1	TRBJ2-7	APGEQY
TRBV6-6	TRBJ2-7	ASSQTQGAGTYEQY
TRBV7-9	TRBJ1-5	ASSSQGGQPQH
TRBV9	TRBJ1-2	ASSRDRDLPNYGYT
TRBV6-5	TRBJ1-4	ASSLDQWGEKLF
TRBV7-9	TRBJ1-4	ASSEGEATNEKLF
TRBV7-3	TRBJ2-3	ASSLMKGSHTQY
TRBV6-1	TRBJ2-7	ASSEMGTSGVYEQY
TRBV5-5	TRBJ1-2	ASSLGTYYGYT
TRBV7-9	TRBJ1-1	ASSSSRDRGNTEAF
TRBV5-1	TRBJ2-5	ASSLGRLGVAETQY
TRBV4-1	TRBJ2-7	ASSQNLQFYEQY